Listed below are T cell receptor beta chains from one sample, sequenced in a study of CD8+CD57+ T cells in acquired aplastic anemia. Each CDR3 protein gets one entry after TCRdb re-called the reads with MiXCR. The sample carries some 170,000 distinct CDR3 sequences, roughly two thirds recorded once. The sequenced material came from sorted CD4+, CD8+, or CD8+CD57+ T cells (not recorded which) from PBMCs. The receptors were gathered from a human donor with aplastic anemia. Each CDR3 is given with its conserved first and last residue. The D gene is left open where the match is weak. Where a row states a size, it is once, few, many or the class of an expanded clone; other rows omit it.

CDR3 DNA | CDR3 protein | V gene | clone size | D gene | J gene
TGTGCCAGTCGAAGGACGGCCAATCAGCCCCAGCATTTT | CASRRTANQPQHF | TRBV19 | - | - | TRBJ1-5
TGCAGTGCTAGGGACCCTCGGACTAGCGGTCTTTGGGATGAGCAGTTCTTC | CSARDPRTSGLWDEQFF | TRBV20-1 | few | TRBD2 | TRBJ2-1
TGTGCCAGCAGTAGCTCGCGCACACAATACGAGCAGTACTTC | CASSSSRTQYEQYF | TRBV2 | - | - | TRBJ2-7
TGTGCCAGCAGCCAGACAGGACTCACTGAAGCTTTCTTT | CASSQTGLTEAFF | TRBV14 | - | - | TRBJ1-1
TGCAGTGCCCCACCCCCAGGCATGAGTGAAGCTTTCTTT | CSAPPPGMSEAFF | TRBV20-1 | - | - | TRBJ1-1
TGTGCCAGCAGTGAGTTCCAGTCCACAGATACGCAGTATTTT | CASSEFQSTDTQYF | TRBV2 | - | - | TRBJ2-3
TGCAGCGTTGGACAGGTACAGGGTGGCTACACCTTC | CSVGQVQGGYTF | TRBV29-1 | few | - | TRBJ1-2
TGCAGCGTTGAAGGGGACAGGGCCTACGAGCAGTACTTC | CSVEGDRAYEQYF | TRBV29-1 | many | TRBD1 | TRBJ2-7
TGCAGCGGATCGGCGGGGGGCGACTATGGCTACACCTTC | CSGSAGGDYGYTF | TRBV29-1 | - | - | TRBJ1-2
TGCGCCAGCAGCCAAGATCAGGCCAAAGGCGGCTACACCTTC | CASSQDQAKGGYTF | TRBV4-1 | - | - | TRBJ1-2
TGTGCCAGTAGTAAACCGGGACAGTTGCTCGTAGGCTACACCTTC | CASSKPGQLLVGYTF | TRBV19 | - | TRBD1 | TRBJ1-2
TGCGCCAGCAGCTTGGGTCAGGGAACGACCGGGGAGCTGTTTTTT | CASSLGQGTTGELFF | TRBV5-1 | once | - | TRBJ2-2
TGTGCCAGCGTCTGGAACACTGAAGCTTTCTTT | CASVWNTEAFF | TRBV7-3 | few | - | TRBJ1-1
TGCAGTGCTAGAGAGTGGGAGGGGGCGTCTTCACCCCTCCACTTT | CSAREWEGASSPLHF | TRBV20-1 | - | TRBD1 | TRBJ1-6
TGCAGTGCTAGAGGGGACACGGACGAGACCCAGTACTTC | CSARGDTDETQYF | TRBV20-1 | - | - | TRBJ2-5
TGTGCCAGCAGCTTCCGACAGGGTACGACAGATACGCAGTATTTT | CASSFRQGTTDTQYF | TRBV5-6 | many | TRBD1 | TRBJ2-3
TGTGCCATCGGGAAGGGACAGAACAATCAGCCCCAGCATTTT | CAIGKGQNNQPQHF | TRBV10-3 | - | TRBD1 | TRBJ1-5
TGTGCCAGCAGTGAGGACAGGGACACCGGGGAGCTGTTTTTT | CASSEDRDTGELFF | TRBV25-1 | large | TRBD1 | TRBJ2-2
TGTGCCAGCAGCGGGTCGGCCCACGGAGAGACCCAGTACTTC | CASSGSAHGETQYF | TRBV7-9 | - | - | TRBJ2-5
TGTGCCAGCAGCTTAGATCTGGGTACGAGCTATGGCTACACCTTC | CASSLDLGTSYGYTF | TRBV7-9 | - | - | TRBJ1-2
TGTGCCACCAGCAGAGCGTCCGGGACCGGTAATTCACCCCTCCACTTT | CATSRASGTGNSPLHF | TRBV15 | few | - | TRBJ1-6
TGCGCCAGCAGCTCTGGGGTCCTCCCTCATCAGACTTTC | CASSSGVLPHQTF | TRBV5-1 | - | - | TRBJ2-6
TGTGCCATCACCGGGCCCGACGGCACCGGGGAGCTGTTTTTT | CAITGPDGTGELFF | TRBV10-3 | few | - | TRBJ2-2
TGCAGCGTTGAAGGGCGGGACAGGAACTACGAGCAGTATTTC | CSVEGRDRNYEQYF | TRBV29-1 | once | TRBD1 | TRBJ2-7
TGTGCCACCAGCCCAGGAGGCACGCAGTATTTT | CATSPGGTQYF | TRBV15 | - | - | TRBJ2-3
TGTGCCAGCAGTCCACTTAGCGGGGGGAGTCCGGGAGATACGCAGTATTTT | CASSPLSGGSPGDTQYF | TRBV12-3/TRBV12-4 | - | TRBD2 | TRBJ2-3
TGTGCCAGCAGAGACGACAGCCACACCGGGGAGCTGTTTTTT | CASRDDSHTGELFF | TRBV6-4 | many | - | TRBJ2-2
TGTGCCAGCAGCTTAGAAGGGGCCGCGGGAATCCAGTACTTC | CASSLEGAAGIQYF | TRBV7-3 | - | - | TRBJ2-5
TGTGCCAGCAGTGAGCACCTTGGATTTGAAGCTTTCTTT | CASSEHLGFEAFF | TRBV6-4 | - | - | TRBJ1-1
TGTGCCAGTGGGACCTCGGCCTACAATGAGCAGTTCTTC | CASGTSAYNEQFF | TRBV6-1 | many | - | TRBJ2-1
TGTGCCAGCAGTGAAGAGACAGGGAACACCGGGGGCAATGAGCAGTTCTTC | CASSEETGNTGGNEQFF | TRBV6-4 | - | - | TRBJ2-1
TGTGCCAGCAGTTTACGCGACAGGAACACTGAAGCTTTCTTT | CASSLRDRNTEAFF | TRBV2 | few | - | TRBJ1-1
TGTGCCAGTAGTTCGGGTCCGAACACCGGGGAGCTGTTTTTT | CASSSGPNTGELFF | TRBV19 | once | - | TRBJ2-2
TGCAGTGCTAGCCCTCTAGCGGGAGGAAGCACAGATACGCAGTATTTT | CSASPLAGGSTDTQYF | TRBV20-1 | - | TRBD2 | TRBJ2-3
TGTGCCAGCAGAGATGACCAGGGGGTCGGGGATGGCTACACCTTT | CASRDDQGVGDGYTF | TRBV2 | few | TRBD1 | TRBJ1-2
TGTGCCAGCAGTGAGGGTTCAGGGGGGGAGACCCAGTACTTC | CASSEGSGGETQYF | TRBV2 | - | - | TRBJ2-5
TGTGCCAGCAGTGAAAGGGTGGGCTCACCCCTCCACTTT | CASSERVGSPLHF | TRBV2 | - | - | TRBJ1-6
TGTGCCAGCAGCCTCCTGGCGGGAGTCGCAGATACGCAGTATTTT | CASSLLAGVADTQYF | TRBV7-2 | - | TRBD2 | TRBJ2-3
TGTGCCAGCAGCTTAGTCTCTAGCGGGGATACGCAGTATTTT | CASSLVSSGDTQYF | TRBV7-2 | few | TRBD2 | TRBJ2-3
TGCAGTGCTAGTCGGGGCGGGCCTTACAATGAGCAGTTCTTC | CSASRGGPYNEQFF | TRBV20-1 | - | - | TRBJ2-1
TGCGCCAGCAGCGGGTGGGTTAAGGCAGGGGGCAATCAGCCCCAGCATTTT | CASSGWVKAGGNQPQHF | TRBV5-1 | few | - | TRBJ1-5
TGTGCCAGCAGCCGGGGGACCGGAACTATAGGCTACGAGCAGTACTTC | CASSRGTGTIGYEQYF | TRBV7-4 | - | - | TRBJ2-7
TGTGCCAGTAGTGAGGGACTGTTTAATTCACCCCTCCACTTT | CASSEGLFNSPLHF | TRBV19 | - | - | TRBJ1-6
TGTGCCAGCAGCCAAAGAACTCCGGGACAGGGTTCGGATGAGCAGTTCTTC | CASSQRTPGQGSDEQFF | TRBV9 | - | TRBD1 | TRBJ2-1
TGTGCCATCAGTGAGTCGAGGACCGGGGAGCTGTTTTTT | CAISESRTGELFF | TRBV10-3 | - | - | TRBJ2-2
TGCAGTGCTAGGCCTATGGGGGGCAAAGAGACCCAGTACTTC | CSARPMGGKETQYF | TRBV20-1 | - | - | TRBJ2-5
TGTGCCAGCAACCACCGTGTGACTAACTATGGCTACACCTTC | CASNHRVTNYGYTF | TRBV11-1 | - | - | TRBJ1-2
TGCAGTGCCACGGGACAGGTGCTGAACACTGAAGCTTTCTTT | CSATGQVLNTEAFF | TRBV20-1 | once | TRBD1 | TRBJ1-1
TGTGCCAGCAGCTTAACGACGGGGTTCTACGAGCGGTACTTC | CASSLTTGFYERYF | TRBV7-8 | - | - | TRBJ2-7
TGTGCCAGCAAGGCCGGGAAGGACACCGGGGAGCTGTTTTTT | CASKAGKDTGELFF | TRBV2 | - | - | TRBJ2-2
TGCAGTGCTGGCAGGGGGTCTGGAAACACCATATATTTT | CSAGRGSGNTIYF | TRBV20-1 | - | TRBD1 | TRBJ1-3
TGTGCCATCAGGGAGCAGGGCGGAGGCACCGGGGAGCTGTTTTTT | CAIREQGGGTGELFF | TRBV10-3 | - | - | TRBJ2-2
TGCAGTGCTCCACAGGGTTCCGGATATGGCTACACCTTC | CSAPQGSGYGYTF | TRBV20-1 | - | - | TRBJ1-2
TGTGCCAGCAGCCGCAGACAGGGGGCTTCGGACGAGCAGTACTTC | CASSRRQGASDEQYF | TRBV7-6 | - | TRBD1 | TRBJ2-7
TGTGCCAGTAGTATGGGTGGCGGCCACTACAATGAGCAGTTCTTC | CASSMGGGHYNEQFF | TRBV19 | - | - | TRBJ2-1
TGTGCCAGCAGCTTGGGGACTAGCGGGCCTCAAGAGGCCCAGTACTTC | CASSLGTSGPQEAQYF | TRBV7-3 | - | TRBD2 | TRBJ2-5
TGTGCCAGTAGTATAGATCGGACTAGCGCCTACAATGAGCAGTTCTTC | CASSIDRTSAYNEQFF | TRBV19 | - | TRBD2 | TRBJ2-1
TGTGCCAGTAGTAAGATGAGGGATCAGCCCCAGCATTTT | CASSKMRDQPQHF | TRBV19 | - | - | TRBJ1-5
TGTGCCAGCAGTGGACCGGGGACGAACACCGGGGAGCTGTTTTTT | CASSGPGTNTGELFF | TRBV2 | - | - | TRBJ2-2